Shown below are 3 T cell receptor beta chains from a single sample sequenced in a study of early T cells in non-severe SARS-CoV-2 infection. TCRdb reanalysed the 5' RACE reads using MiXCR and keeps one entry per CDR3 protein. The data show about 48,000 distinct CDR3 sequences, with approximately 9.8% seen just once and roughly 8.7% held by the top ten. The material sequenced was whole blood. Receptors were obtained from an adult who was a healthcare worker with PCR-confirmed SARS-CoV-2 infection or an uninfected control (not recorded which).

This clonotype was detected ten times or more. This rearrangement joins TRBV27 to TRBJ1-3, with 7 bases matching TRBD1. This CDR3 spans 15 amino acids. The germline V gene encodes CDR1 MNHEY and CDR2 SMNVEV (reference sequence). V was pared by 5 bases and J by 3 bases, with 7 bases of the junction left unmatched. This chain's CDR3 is CASSSLGQLGNTIYF. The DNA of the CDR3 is TGTGCCAGCAGTAGCCTGGGACAGCTTGGAAACACCATATATTTT.

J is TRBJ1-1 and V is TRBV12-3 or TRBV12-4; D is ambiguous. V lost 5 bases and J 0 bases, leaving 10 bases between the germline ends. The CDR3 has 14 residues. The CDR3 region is CASSPVRLNTEAFF. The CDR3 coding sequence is TGTGCCAGCAGTCCTGTTCGGTTGAACACTGAAGCTTTCTTT.

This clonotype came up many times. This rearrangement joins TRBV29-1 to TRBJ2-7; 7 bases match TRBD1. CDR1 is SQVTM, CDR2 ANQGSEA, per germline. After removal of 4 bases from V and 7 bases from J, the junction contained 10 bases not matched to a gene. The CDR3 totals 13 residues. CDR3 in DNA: TGCAGCGTTGGAGGGGGCGCCCCGGTTGAGCAGTACTTC. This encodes CSVGGGAPVEQYF.